A single sample is the source of the 31 T cell receptor beta chains below, sequenced in a study of cytomegalovirus exposure and HLA in healthy donors. In the PCR, 60 Vbeta and 13 Jbeta primers were used. Assay used: immunoSEQ multiplex PCR; TCRdb lists only in-frame clones, some missing. Seen here are 100,000 to 150,000 clones, roughly 85% observed once, and the top ten hold 3.6%. The material sequenced was PBMCs. The receptor source for this set is a woman aged 40-49 years in good health and CMV-seropositive.

This CDR3 reads CASRYDMNTEAFF. The CDR3 coding sequence is TGCGCCAGCAGGTATGACATGAACACTGAAGCTTTCTTT. V gene TRBV5-1 combines with J gene TRBJ1-1; the D is unclear. This CDR3 has 13 amino acids. V dropped 5 bases and J dropped 0 bases, with 8 bases sitting between them. Germline assignment: CDR1 SGHRS and CDR2 YFSETQ.

The gene calls are TRBV6-5 and TRBJ2-7, with a tentative D call TRBD2 (5 bases). The CDR3 sequence is 14 residues long. CDR1 is MNHEY and CDR2 is SVGAGI in the germline V gene. The V end was cut by 5 bases, the J end by 2 bases, with 13 bases between. Here the CDR3 reads CASSVANRPYEQYF. CDR3 in DNA: TGTGCCAGCAGTGTAGCGAATCGACCCTACGAGCAGTACTTC.

The chain recombines TRBV6-1 with TRBJ2-1, with a tentative D call TRBD2 (6 bases). This CDR3 is 15 amino acids long. V shed 2 bases and J shed 5 bases, with 13 bases lying between them. The germline CDR1 and CDR2 sequences are MNHNS and SASEGT. The DNA for the CDR3 is TGTGCCAGCAGTGAATCAGCGGGTAGAAACAATGAGCAGTTCTTC. Protein product: CASSESAGRNNEQFF.

V gene TRBV6-5 combines with J gene TRBJ2-7; 12 bases align to TRBD2. The CDR3 is 15 residues long. Germline lookup yields CDR1 MNHEY and CDR2 SVGAGI. J gave up 7 bases and V 5 bases, and 9 bases lay outside the gene matches. CDR3 sequence (DNA): TGTGCCAGCAGTGCCAGGGCACTAGCGGGAGGAGAGCAGTACTTC. Its protein is CASSARALAGGEQYF.

The rearrangement joins TRBV5-4 to TRBJ2-5, with TRBD2 matching 9 bases. The J call could be wrong; TRBJ2-7 is a better fit for the DNA end. Germline-derived CDR1 and CDR2 are SGHNT and YYREEE (reference sequence). This CDR3 is built from 16 residues. CDR3 residues: CASSLYSSGARYEQYF. The CDR3 region has the DNA TGTGCCAGCAGCTTGTATTCTAGCGGGGCACGCTACGAGCAGTACTTC.

This clone was seen only once. The rearrangement uses TRBV5-5 and TRBJ1-1; 8 nucleotides agree with TRBD1. The CDR3 has 15 amino acids. CDR1 and CDR2 (germline): SGHKS, YYEKEE (reference sequence). The V gene end was trimmed by 2 bases and the J gene end by 1 base; junction bases not matched to a gene: 4. DNA for the CDR3: TGTGCCAGCAGCTTTTTTGACAGGGGGAACACTGAAGCTTTCTTT. Its translation is CASSFFDRGNTEAFF.

V gene TRBV2 combines with J gene TRBJ1-1, with TRBD1 matching over 7 bases. The CDR3 totals 12 residues. Germline CDR1 SNHLY, CDR2 FYNNEI. The CDR3: CADNRGNTEAFF. Here the CDR3 DNA reads TGTGCAGACAACAGGGGGAACACTGAAGCTTTCTTT.

In its sample, this clone was seen once. The chain couples TRBV7-8 to TRBJ1-5; possible D gene TRBD1, 6 bases. Germline CDR1 and CDR2: SGHVS and FQNEAQ. There are 17 residues in the CDR3. With 5 bases removed from V and 6 bases from J, the gap between germline ends came to 23 bases. CDR3 region: CASSLGQLLVPFQPQHF. For the CDR3, the DNA is TGTGCCAGCAGCCTAGGACAGCTTTTAGTTCCTTTTCAGCCCCAGCATTTT.

This clone was counted once. The chain couples TRBV10-1 to TRBJ1-5; maybe TRBD1 (6 bases). Germline lookup yields CDR1 WNHNN and CDR2 SYGVQD (reference sequence). CDR3 size: 16 residues. The ends were cut back, 0 bases at V and 6 bases at J, with 15 bases in the middle. CDR3 sequence: CASSESRGRGGQPQHF. CDR3 nucleotide sequence: TGCGCCAGCAGTGAGTCGAGAGGCAGGGGCGGTCAGCCCCAGCATTTT.

Here the CDR3 DNA reads TGTGCCAGCAGTTCGTGGGAGACAGGGGAGCCTGGGGCCAACGTCCTGACTTTC. This sequence encodes CASSSWETGEPGANVLTF. This rearrangement joins TRBV27 to TRBJ2-6, with TRBD1 matching over 8 bases. In germline, CDR1 is MNHEY, CDR2 SMNVEV (reference sequence). Trimming took 4 bases from V and 2 from J; bases not matched to a gene: 10. The CDR3 extends over 18 amino acids.

A remark on this clone: One end of the junction varies from germline; a read error may be responsible. CDR3 amino acids: CSSSLKQGEETQYF. The CDR3 DNA is TGTTCCAGCAGCTTAAAACAGGGGGAGGAGACCCAGTACTTC. The chain uses TRBV7-9 and TRBJ2-5; 8 bases agree with TRBD1. Germline V gene data show CDR1 as SEHNR and CDR2 as FQNEAQ (reference sequence). This CDR3 has 14 amino acids.

The chain is built from TRBV25-1 and TRBJ2-1; possibly TRBD2 for D (7 bases). Germline loops: CDR1 MGHDK, CDR2 SYGVNS. Deletions cut 1 base from V and 5 bases from J, with 12 bases between. This CDR3 region has 15 residues. CDR3 coding DNA: TGTGCCAGCAGTGAATGGGGGGGCGAGGACAATGAGCAGTTCTTC. This encodes CASSEWGGEDNEQFF.

V usage is TRBV19 and J usage is TRBJ2-7; TRBD1 agrees at 9 bases. This CDR3 comprises 15 residues. J lost 4 bases, V lost 6 bases, and 10 bases had no gene match. Germline CDR1 reads LNHDA; CDR2 reads SQIVND (reference sequence). The CDR3 coding sequence is TGTGCCAGTAGCCCAACCGGGACAGGGAAATACGAGCAGTACTTC. Amino acid sequence: CASSPTGTGKYEQYF.

The rearrangement links TRBV18 to TRBJ1-1; D remains unclear. V lost 0 bases and J lost 5, with 10 bases in between. This CDR3 has 14 residues. Germline V CDR1 and CDR2: KGHSH, LQKENI. The CDR3 region is CASSPPTGRTEAFF. In DNA form, the CDR3 reads TGTGCCAGCTCACCACCGACGGGTAGGACTGAAGCTTTCTTT.

The chain joins TRBV27 to TRBJ1-1, with D perhaps matching TRBD1 (6 bases). The length of the CDR3 is 13 residues. Germline CDR1 MNHEY, CDR2 SMNVEV (reference sequence). V was shortened by 8 bases and J by 4 bases, with 14 bases between the two germline ends. The CDR3 nucleotides read TGTGCCAGCTACGGGGGGCCGGGCACTGAAGCTTTCTTT. Encoded protein: CASYGGPGTEAFF.

The chain has TRBV28 and TRBJ2-6, with TRBD2 identical over 7 bases. The ends lost 6 bases at V and 3 bases at J; junction bases unmatched: 8. Germline V gene sequence: CDR1 MDHEN, CDR2 SYDVKM. The CDR3 totals 16 residues. The CDR3 spells CASSPPGGVGANVLTF. The CDR3 nucleotides read TGTGCCAGCAGCCCACCGGGAGGAGTTGGGGCCAACGTCCTGACTTTC.

The chain has TRBV19 and TRBJ2-1; 9 nucleotides align to TRBD2. V was pared by 0 bases and J by 5 bases, with 8 bases of the junction left unmatched. Germline loops: CDR1 LNHDA, CDR2 SQIVND (reference sequence). The length of the CDR3 is 17 residues. The chain's CDR3 is CASSIDTGTSSHNEQFF. The CDR3 region has the DNA TGTGCCAGTAGTATAGATACCGGGACTAGCAGCCACAATGAGCAGTTCTTC.

J is TRBJ2-1 and V is TRBV5-6; 9 nucleotides agree with TRBD2. J lost 6 bases, V lost 1 base, and 5 bases had no gene match. Germline assignment: CDR1 SGHDT and CDR2 YYEEEE. The CDR3 length is 15 residues. CDR3 amino acids: CASSLLASGVNEQFF. As DNA, the CDR3 is TGTGCCAGCAGCTTGTTGGCTAGCGGGGTCAATGAGCAGTTCTTC. Combining the CDR3 with reference TRBV5-6 and TRBJ2-1 gives the whole variable domain DAGVTQSPTHLIKTRGQQVTLRCSPKSGHDTVSWYQQALGQGPQFIFQYYEEEERQRGNFPDRFSGHQFPNYSSELNVNALLLGDSALYLCASSLLASGVNEQFFGPGTRLTVL.

In its sample, this clone was seen once. The chain uses TRBV27 and TRBJ2-2; 8 bases map to TRBD1. The CDR3 covers 15 residues. V shed 9 bases and J 4 bases; nucleotides not matched to a gene: 10. The germline V gene has CDR1 MNHEY and CDR2 SMNVEV (reference sequence). The chain's CDR3 is CASMRAGGLTGELFF. The CDR3 DNA reads TGTGCCAGTATGCGGGCAGGGGGCCTCACCGGGGAGCTGTTTTTT.

V gene TRBV5-6 combines with J gene TRBJ1-6, with D possibly matching TRBD1 (6 bases). In germline, CDR1 is SGHDT, CDR2 YYEEEE. Trimming took off 4 bases at V and 8 bases at J, with 16 bases between the two ends. There are 15 residues in the CDR3. In nucleotides, the CDR3 is TGTGCCAGCAGCCCGTCGGGGCAGGGGCATTCACCCCTCCACTTT. This encodes CASSPSGQGHSPLHF.

This clone was detected only once. The chain has TRBV28 and TRBJ2-5, with D tentatively TRBD2 (6 bases). The V gene lost 6 bases and the J gene lost 0 bases, with 17 bases spanning the gap. The CDR3 totals 16 residues. CDR1 is MDHEN, CDR2 SYDVKM, per germline. CDR3 residues: CASSNFPSGYQETQYF. For the CDR3, the DNA is TGTGCCAGCAGCAACTTCCCCAGCGGGTACCAAGAGACCCAGTACTTC.

This chain uses TRBV27 with TRBJ2-3; 11 nucleotides match TRBD2. From germline, CDR1 is MNHEY and CDR2 SMNVEV (reference sequence). The V gene end was trimmed by 4 bases and the J gene end by 4 bases; junction bases not matched to a gene: 7. CDR3 length: 16 residues. DNA for the CDR3: TGTGCCAGCAGTTCGTCTCTACTAGCGGGAGCAGATACGCAGTATTTT. This codes for CASSSSLLAGADTQYF.

The chain couples TRBV19 to TRBJ2-7; TRBD2 matches at 8 bases. The CDR3 is made up of 17 amino acids. Losses at the gene ends were 3 bases for V and 3 bases for J; bases not matched to a gene: 13. Per the germline V gene, CDR1 is LNHDA and CDR2 is SQIVND (reference sequence). The CDR3 protein is CASSIGASGSIIYEQYF. The CDR3 DNA reads as TGTGCCAGTAGTATCGGAGCGAGCGGGAGTATTATCTACGAGCAGTACTTC.

The gene calls are TRBV6-1 and TRBJ2-5; a possible D gene is TRBD1 (5 bases). The better agreement between TRBJ2-7 and the DNA end casts doubt on the J call. Per germline, CDR1 MNHNS and CDR2 SASEGT. The CDR3 sequence is 13 residues long. CDR3: CASSEQGIFEQYF. CDR3 DNA: TGTGCCAGCAGTGAACAGGGCATATTCGAGCAGTACTTC.

The chain links TRBV5-1 to TRBJ2-1, with TRBD2 identical over 12 bases. The trim removed 0 bases at V and 0 bases at J, leaving 4 bases unmatched. CDR1 and CDR2 (germline): SGHRS, YFSETQ. The CDR3 runs 18 residues. CDR3 nucleotides: TGCGCCAGCAGCTTGGCCGGGACTAGCGGGCTCTCCTACAATGAGCAGTTCTTC. This sequence encodes CASSLAGTSGLSYNEQFF.

The chain joins TRBV6-1 to TRBJ1-3; D gene ambiguous. V was cut by 4 bases and J by 0 bases, with 10 bases left in between. Germline V lookup: CDR1 MNHNS, CDR2 SASEGT. This CDR3 region has 15 residues. Here the CDR3 reads CASSGAADSGNTIYF. The DNA of the CDR3 is TGTGCCAGCAGTGGGGCAGCCGACTCTGGAAACACCATATATTTT.

The chain combines TRBV9 with TRBJ2-7; 7 nucleotides align to TRBD1. The CDR3 totals 19 residues. Per germline, CDR1 SGDLS and CDR2 YYNGEE. V gave up 6 bases and J gave up 0 bases; unmatched junction bases: 21. CDR3 DNA sequence: TGTGCCAGCATCGATGTTCCGGGACGGGGACAGCCAGTCTCCTACGAGCAGTACTTC. Encoded protein: CASIDVPGRGQPVSYEQYF.

V is TRBV5-5 and J is TRBJ2-1; D not resolved. The length of the CDR3 is 15 residues. From germline, CDR1 is SGHKS and CDR2 YYEKEE (reference sequence). V was cut by 2 bases and J by 1 base, with 10 bases left in between. CDR3 DNA: TGTGCCAGCAGCTTTACCGCGGAGTCCTACAATGAGCAGTTCTTC. Translated, it gives CASSFTAESYNEQFF.

This clone was detected a few times. The chain joins TRBV4-3 to TRBJ2-1; weak D call: TRBD1 (6 bases). The CDR3 is 16 residues long. Germline-derived CDR1 and CDR2 are LGHNA and YSLEER. The V end lost 0 bases, the J end lost 0 bases, and 9 bases lay between the germline ends. CDR3 loop: CASSQDLGGSYNEQFF. The CDR3 bases are TGCGCCAGCAGCCAAGATTTAGGGGGCTCCTACAATGAGCAGTTCTTC.

The gene calls are TRBV28 and TRBJ1-5, with 10 nucleotides matching TRBD1. Germline V gene lookup returns CDR1 MDHEN and CDR2 SYDVKM. CDR3 length: 17 amino acids. V gave up 4 bases and J gave up 3 bases; unmatched junction bases: 9. CDR3 loop: CASSWGPGQGINQPQHF. CDR3 sequence (DNA): TGTGCCAGCAGTTGGGGGCCGGGACAGGGGATCAATCAGCCCCAGCATTTT. Drawing the rest from reference TRBV28 and TRBJ1-5, the complete variable domain is DVKVTQSSRYLVKRTGEKVFLECVQDMDHENMFWYRQDPGLGLRLIYFSYDVKMKEKGDIPEGYSVSREKKERFSLILESASTNQTSMYLCASSWGPGQGINQPQHFGDGTRLSIL.

V usage is TRBV4-2 and J usage is TRBJ1-2; 8 bases map to TRBD1. V lost 0 bases and J lost 3; bases outside the gene matches: 12. The CDR3 is 18 amino acids. Per the germline V gene, CDR1 is LGHNA and CDR2 is YNFKEQ. CDR3 coding DNA: TGTGCCAGCAGCCAAGATCCGGGGACAGGCAGCAATTACTATGGCTACACCTTC. As protein: CASSQDPGTGSNYYGYTF.